This T cell receptor (beta chain) originates from a study of cytomegalovirus exposure and HLA in healthy donors. General study points: Analysis was performed later, and it showed HLA-associated TCR beta chains to be more clonally expanded than equally common others. CMV serostatus was the only recorded immune exposure for donors.

Turning to this clone: Its antigen remains unidentified.

Vbeta (60) and Jbeta (13) primers were used in the PCR. TCRdb keeps only in-frame clones here, not all; method: immunoSEQ multiplex PCR. The table shows 150,000 to 200,000 clones, with under 80% occurring only once. V was pared by 0 bases and J by 2 bases, with 17 bases between. This CDR3 has 17 amino acids. Germline V gives CDR1 LNHDA, CDR2 SQIVND (reference sequence). This TCR derives from a female donor in good health and CMV-seronegative. This sequence joins TRBV19 and TRBJ2-7; perhaps TRBD1 as D (6 bases). The sample was PBMCs. The CDR3 nucleotides are TGTGCCAGTAGTATAGATCGGGGACGGGACATTCCCTACGAGCAGTACTTC. Its protein product is CASSIDRGRDIPYEQYF.